The 16 T cell receptor beta chains below come from one sample, sequenced in a study of T cells in lung cancer brain metastases. Sequencing was performed with immunoSEQ multiplex PCR; in TCRdb, only in-frame clones are kept and a portion is missing. The sample lists about a thousand clones, around four fifths occurring once. Source material: tumor tissue from a brain metastasis. The receptors shown here come from a woman between 65 and 79 years old with non-small cell lung cancer that had spread to the brain.

The chain couples TRBV29-1 to TRBJ2-5, with D possibly being TRBD1 or TRBD2 (5 bases each). The end of the DNA fits TRBJ2-7 better, so the J call may be wrong. The CDR3 has 11 residues. CDR1 is SQVTM and CDR2 is ANQGSEA in the germline V gene. The chain's CDR3 is CSVEGGHEQYF. The CDR3 DNA sequence: TGCAGCGTTGAAGGGGGACACGAGCAGTACTTC.

This chain connects TRBV6-1 to TRBJ1-5; the D is unclear. The length of the CDR3 is 16 residues. The V end lost 1 base, the J end lost 0 bases, and 10 bases lay between the germline ends. Germline CDR1 is MNHNS and CDR2 is SASEGT. The CDR3 reads CASSEGRGYSNQPQHF. The CDR3 nucleotides are TGTGCCAGCAGTGAAGGGAGAGGTTATAGCAATCAGCCCCAGCATTTT.

This clone was found a few times. V is TRBV5-4 and J is TRBJ2-7, with TRBD1 identical over 9 bases. The CDR3 consists of 13 residues. From germline, CDR1 is SGHNT and CDR2 YYREEE (reference sequence). The J segment lost 6 bases and the V segment lost 1 base, leaving 2 bases of the junction unmatched. CDR3 in amino acids: CASSLTGGFEQYF. CDR3 DNA: TGTGCCAGCAGCTTGACAGGGGGCTTCGAGCAGTACTTC.

V usage is TRBV2 and J usage is TRBJ2-3, with 11 bases lining up with TRBD2. The CDR3 is made up of 17 amino acids. V shed 5 bases, J shed 1 base, and the junction held 8 bases outside the gene matches. The germline gives CDR1 SNHLY, CDR2 FYNNEI. The CDR3 region has the DNA TGTGCCAGCAGTCCCCAGTTACTAGCGGGGGGCACAGATACGCAGTATTTT. Protein sequence: CASSPQLLAGGTDTQYF. The full variable domain, completed using reference TRBV2 and TRBJ2-3, is EPEVTQTPSHQVTQMGQEVILRCVPISNHLYFYWYRQILGQKVEFLVSFYNNEISEKSEIFDDQFSVERPDGSNFTLKIRSTKLEDSAMYFCASSPQLLAGGTDTQYFGPGTRLTVL.

The chain carries TRBV6-1 and TRBJ2-7; 10 positions match TRBD1. CDR1 is MNHNS and CDR2 is SASEGT in the germline V gene. CDR3 length: 13 amino acids. V lost 5 bases and J lost 3; bases outside the gene matches: 1. Here the CDR3 DNA reads TGTGCCAGCAGTCGGGACAGGGGCTACGAGCAGTACTTC. It yields the protein CASSRDRGYEQYF.

The chain joins TRBV7-3 to TRBJ2-3, with TRBD2 matching 10 bases. V lost 0 bases, J lost 3 bases, and 3 bases stayed unmatched. The CDR3 contains 16 residues. Looked up from germline, CDR1 is SGHTA and CDR2 is FQGTGA. The CDR3 coding sequence is TGTGCCAGCAGCTTAACTCCTAGCGGGGGAACAGATACGCAGTATTTT. Its protein product is CASSLTPSGGTDTQYF.

The sample holds one count of this clone. The chain has TRBV5-1 and TRBJ1-1, with D unclear. Germline assignment: CDR1 SGHRS and CDR2 YFSETQ. The CDR3 covers 13 residues. V was pared by 5 bases and J by 0 bases, with 8 bases between. CDR3 amino acids: CASRGRMNTEAFF. For the CDR3, the DNA is TGCGCCAGCAGGGGCCGCATGAACACTGAAGCTTTCTTT.

V is TRBV6-1 and J is TRBJ1-2; unclear D gene. The V end was cut by 1 base, the J end by 0 bases, with 12 bases between. Germline V gene sequence: CDR1 MNHNS, CDR2 SASEGT. There are 16 residues in the CDR3. CDR3 sequence (DNA): TGTGCCAGCAGTGAAGTCGCGACACCGACTAACTATGGCTACACCTTC. This sequence encodes CASSEVATPTNYGYTF.

V usage is TRBV14 and J usage is TRBJ2-5; no clear D gene. The germline V gene encodes CDR1 SGHDN and CDR2 FVKESK. CDR3 length: 12 residues. V gave up 4 bases and J gave up 7 bases, with 10 bases separating them. CDR3 sequence: CASSRPAATQYF. The CDR3 DNA follows: TGTGCCAGCAGCCGGCCGGCGGCGACCCAGTACTTC.

The V gene is TRBV7-3, the J gene TRBJ1-2; TRBD1 matches 8 bases. V was pared by 6 bases and J by 5 bases, with 8 bases of the junction left unmatched. Germline-derived CDR1 and CDR2 are SGHTA and FQGTGA. The CDR3 covers 14 residues. The chain's CDR3 is CASRPDRAGYGYTF. The CDR3, as DNA: TGTGCCAGCAGACCGGACAGGGCGGGATATGGCTACACCTTC.

The chain uses TRBV5-4 and TRBJ2-7; TRBD1 matches at 7 bases. V dropped 0 bases and J dropped 3; count of bases not matched to a gene: 9. There are 16 residues in the CDR3. Germline V gives CDR1 SGHNT, CDR2 YYREEE (reference sequence). Written as DNA, the CDR3 is TGTGCCAGCAGCTTGGGGGGCAACAGGGGCAACTACGAGCAGTACTTC. Its protein product is CASSLGGNRGNYEQYF.

The rearrangement uses TRBV18 and TRBJ1-4, with a possible D match to TRBD1 (6 bases). From germline, CDR1 is KGHSH and CDR2 LQKENI. V shed 4 bases and J shed 7 bases, with 13 bases lying between them. The CDR3 totals 14 residues. CDR3 amino acids: CASSLRGDGEKLFF. CDR3 bases: TGTGCCAGCTCACTGAGGGGGGACGGTGAAAAACTGTTTTTT.

The gene calls are TRBV7-9 and TRBJ2-1; the match to TRBD2 covers 13 bases. The CDR3 runs 16 residues. Losses at the gene ends were 4 bases for V and 10 bases for J; bases not matched to a gene: 10. The germline CDR1 and CDR2 sequences are SEHNR and FQNEAQ (reference sequence). This CDR3 reads CASSSRTSGRNLEQFF. CDR3 in DNA: TGTGCCAGCAGCTCGCGGACTAGCGGGAGAAATCTGGAGCAGTTCTTC.

The V and J genes are TRBV19 and TRBJ2-5; D is undetermined. V lost 0 bases and J lost 2, with 7 bases in between. CDR3 size: 14 residues. Germline V gene lookup returns CDR1 LNHDA and CDR2 SQIVND (reference sequence). Here the CDR3 DNA reads TGTGCCAGTAGTATAGATCATTTACAAGAGACCCAGTACTTC. The encoded protein is CASSIDHLQETQYF.

The chain employs TRBV5-1 and TRBJ1-5; maybe TRBD1 (6 bases). The CDR3 spans 15 residues. Germline V gene lookup returns CDR1 SGHRS and CDR2 YFSETQ. V lost 0 bases and J lost 4, with 11 bases in between. The CDR3: CASSLDGGRNQPQHF. DNA for the CDR3: TGCGCCAGCAGCTTGGACGGGGGGCGAAATCAGCCCCAGCATTTT.

The J gene is TRBJ2-2, the V gene TRBV7-3, with D perhaps matching TRBD1 (6 bases). Trimming shortened V by 6 bases and J by 6 bases, and 17 bases separated the two germline ends. The CDR3 totals 15 residues. Looked up from germline, CDR1 is SGHTA and CDR2 is FQGTGA. CDR3 DNA sequence: TGTGCCAGCAGGTCCGACAGGACAGTAGCCGGGGAGCTGTTTTTT. Protein product: CASRSDRTVAGELFF.